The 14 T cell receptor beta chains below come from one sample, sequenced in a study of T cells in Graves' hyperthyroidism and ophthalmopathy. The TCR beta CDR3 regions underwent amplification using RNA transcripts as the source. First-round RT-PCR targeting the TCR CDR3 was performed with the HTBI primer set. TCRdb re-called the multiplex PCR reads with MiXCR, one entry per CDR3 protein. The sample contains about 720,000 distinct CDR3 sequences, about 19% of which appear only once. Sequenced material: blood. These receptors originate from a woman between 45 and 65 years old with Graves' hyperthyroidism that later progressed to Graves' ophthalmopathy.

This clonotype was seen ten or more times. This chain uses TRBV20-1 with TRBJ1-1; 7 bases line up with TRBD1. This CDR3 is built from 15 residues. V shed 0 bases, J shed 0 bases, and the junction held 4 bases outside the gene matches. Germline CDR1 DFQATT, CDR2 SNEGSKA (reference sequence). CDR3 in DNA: TGCAGTGCTAGAGATACCGGGACAGTGAACACTGAAGCTTTCTTT. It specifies CSARDTGTVNTEAFF.

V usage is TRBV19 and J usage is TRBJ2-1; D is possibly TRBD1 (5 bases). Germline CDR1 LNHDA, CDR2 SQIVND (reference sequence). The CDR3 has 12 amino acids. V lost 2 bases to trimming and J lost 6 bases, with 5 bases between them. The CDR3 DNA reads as TGTGCCAGTAGTATAACAGGCAATGAGCAGTTCTTC. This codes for CASSITGNEQFF.

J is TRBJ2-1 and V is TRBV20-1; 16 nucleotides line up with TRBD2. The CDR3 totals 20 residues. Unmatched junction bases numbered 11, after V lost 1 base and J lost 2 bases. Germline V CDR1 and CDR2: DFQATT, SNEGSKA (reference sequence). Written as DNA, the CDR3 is TGCAGTGCTAGAGCCTTAAGGGGGACTAGCGGGGGGGTCGCCTACAATGAGCAGTTCTTC. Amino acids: CSARALRGTSGGVAYNEQFF.

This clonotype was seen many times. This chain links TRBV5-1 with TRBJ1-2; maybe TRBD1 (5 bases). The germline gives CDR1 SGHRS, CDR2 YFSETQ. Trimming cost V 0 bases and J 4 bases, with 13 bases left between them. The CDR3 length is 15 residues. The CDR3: CASSLEAGFFYGYTF. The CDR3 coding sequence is TGCGCCAGCAGCTTGGAAGCAGGGTTTTTCTATGGCTACACCTTC.

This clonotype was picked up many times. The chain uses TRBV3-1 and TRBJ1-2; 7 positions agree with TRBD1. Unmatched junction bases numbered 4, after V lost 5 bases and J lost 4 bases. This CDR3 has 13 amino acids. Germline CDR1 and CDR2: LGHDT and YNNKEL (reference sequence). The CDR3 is CASSRQGGYGYTF. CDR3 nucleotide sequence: TGTGCCAGCAGCAGACAGGGAGGCTATGGCTACACCTTC.

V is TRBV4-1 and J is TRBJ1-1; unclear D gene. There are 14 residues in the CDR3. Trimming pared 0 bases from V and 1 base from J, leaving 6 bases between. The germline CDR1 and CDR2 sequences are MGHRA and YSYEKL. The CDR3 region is CASSQEWANTEAFF. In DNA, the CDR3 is TGCGCCAGCAGCCAAGAATGGGCGAACACTGAAGCTTTCTTT.

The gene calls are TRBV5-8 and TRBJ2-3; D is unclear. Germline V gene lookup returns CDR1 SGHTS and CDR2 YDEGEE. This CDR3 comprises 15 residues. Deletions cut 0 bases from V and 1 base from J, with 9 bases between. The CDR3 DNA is TGTGCCAGCAGCTTGGGACACCGAGGCACAGATACGCAGTATTTT. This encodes CASSLGHRGTDTQYF.

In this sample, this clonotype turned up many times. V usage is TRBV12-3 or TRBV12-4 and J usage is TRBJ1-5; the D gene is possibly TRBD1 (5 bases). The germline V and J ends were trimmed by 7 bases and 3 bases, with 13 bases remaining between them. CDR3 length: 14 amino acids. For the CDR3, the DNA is TGTGCCAGCACCCTCGACAGAAACAATCAGCCCCAGCATTTT. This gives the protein CASTLDRNNQPQHF.

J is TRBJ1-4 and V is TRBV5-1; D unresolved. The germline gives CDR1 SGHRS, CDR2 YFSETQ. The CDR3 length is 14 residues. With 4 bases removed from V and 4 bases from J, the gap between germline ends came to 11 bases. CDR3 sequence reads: CASSRGQVNEKLFF. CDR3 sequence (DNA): TGCGCCAGCAGCCGAGGGCAGGTTAATGAAAAACTGTTTTTT.

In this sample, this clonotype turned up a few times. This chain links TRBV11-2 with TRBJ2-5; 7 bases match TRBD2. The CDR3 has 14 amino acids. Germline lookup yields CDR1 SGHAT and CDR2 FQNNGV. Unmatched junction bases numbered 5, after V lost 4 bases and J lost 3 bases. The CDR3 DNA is TGTGCCAGCAGCTGGGGGGGGACGGAAGAGACCCAGTACTTC. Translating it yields CASSWGGTEETQYF. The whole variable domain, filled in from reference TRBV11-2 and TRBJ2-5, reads EAGVAQSPRYKIIEKRQSVAFWCNPISGHATLYWYQQILGQGPKLLIQFQNNGVVDDSQLPKDRFSAERLKGVDSTLKIQPAKLEDSAVYLCASSWGGTEETQYFGPGTRLLVL.

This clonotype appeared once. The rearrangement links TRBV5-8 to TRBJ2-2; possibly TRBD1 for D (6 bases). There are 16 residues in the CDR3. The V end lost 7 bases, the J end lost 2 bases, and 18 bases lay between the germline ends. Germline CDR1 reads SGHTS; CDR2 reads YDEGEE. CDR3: CASFFGQSFNTGELFF. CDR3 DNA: TGTGCCAGCTTCTTCGGACAGTCCTTTAACACCGGGGAGCTGTTTTTT.

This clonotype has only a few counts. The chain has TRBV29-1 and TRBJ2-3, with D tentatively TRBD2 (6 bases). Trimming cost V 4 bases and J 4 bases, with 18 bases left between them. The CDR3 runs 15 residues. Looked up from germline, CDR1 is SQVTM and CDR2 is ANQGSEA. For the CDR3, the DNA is TGCAGCGTTGGTTGGCGGGGCTACGCGGCAGATACGCAGTATTTT. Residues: CSVGWRGYAADTQYF.

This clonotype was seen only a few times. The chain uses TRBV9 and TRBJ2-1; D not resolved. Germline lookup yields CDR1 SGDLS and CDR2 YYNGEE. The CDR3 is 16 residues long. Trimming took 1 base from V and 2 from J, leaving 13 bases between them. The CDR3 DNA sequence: TGTGCCAGCAGCGTATTAGGAACCGGCCCCTACAATGAGCAGTTCTTC. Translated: CASSVLGTGPYNEQFF. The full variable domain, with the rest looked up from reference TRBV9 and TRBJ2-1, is DSGVTQTPKHLITATGQRVTLRCSPRSGDLSVYWYQQSLDQGLQFLIQYYNGEERAKGNILERFSAQQFPDLHSELNLSSLELGDSALYFCASSVLGTGPYNEQFFGPGTRLTVL.

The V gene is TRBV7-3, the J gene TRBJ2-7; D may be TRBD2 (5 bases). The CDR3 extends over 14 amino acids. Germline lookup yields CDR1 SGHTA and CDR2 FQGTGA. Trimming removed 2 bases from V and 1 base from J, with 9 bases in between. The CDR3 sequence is CASSLFGESYEQYF. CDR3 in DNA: TGTGCCAGCAGCTTATTCGGGGAATCCTACGAGCAGTACTTC.